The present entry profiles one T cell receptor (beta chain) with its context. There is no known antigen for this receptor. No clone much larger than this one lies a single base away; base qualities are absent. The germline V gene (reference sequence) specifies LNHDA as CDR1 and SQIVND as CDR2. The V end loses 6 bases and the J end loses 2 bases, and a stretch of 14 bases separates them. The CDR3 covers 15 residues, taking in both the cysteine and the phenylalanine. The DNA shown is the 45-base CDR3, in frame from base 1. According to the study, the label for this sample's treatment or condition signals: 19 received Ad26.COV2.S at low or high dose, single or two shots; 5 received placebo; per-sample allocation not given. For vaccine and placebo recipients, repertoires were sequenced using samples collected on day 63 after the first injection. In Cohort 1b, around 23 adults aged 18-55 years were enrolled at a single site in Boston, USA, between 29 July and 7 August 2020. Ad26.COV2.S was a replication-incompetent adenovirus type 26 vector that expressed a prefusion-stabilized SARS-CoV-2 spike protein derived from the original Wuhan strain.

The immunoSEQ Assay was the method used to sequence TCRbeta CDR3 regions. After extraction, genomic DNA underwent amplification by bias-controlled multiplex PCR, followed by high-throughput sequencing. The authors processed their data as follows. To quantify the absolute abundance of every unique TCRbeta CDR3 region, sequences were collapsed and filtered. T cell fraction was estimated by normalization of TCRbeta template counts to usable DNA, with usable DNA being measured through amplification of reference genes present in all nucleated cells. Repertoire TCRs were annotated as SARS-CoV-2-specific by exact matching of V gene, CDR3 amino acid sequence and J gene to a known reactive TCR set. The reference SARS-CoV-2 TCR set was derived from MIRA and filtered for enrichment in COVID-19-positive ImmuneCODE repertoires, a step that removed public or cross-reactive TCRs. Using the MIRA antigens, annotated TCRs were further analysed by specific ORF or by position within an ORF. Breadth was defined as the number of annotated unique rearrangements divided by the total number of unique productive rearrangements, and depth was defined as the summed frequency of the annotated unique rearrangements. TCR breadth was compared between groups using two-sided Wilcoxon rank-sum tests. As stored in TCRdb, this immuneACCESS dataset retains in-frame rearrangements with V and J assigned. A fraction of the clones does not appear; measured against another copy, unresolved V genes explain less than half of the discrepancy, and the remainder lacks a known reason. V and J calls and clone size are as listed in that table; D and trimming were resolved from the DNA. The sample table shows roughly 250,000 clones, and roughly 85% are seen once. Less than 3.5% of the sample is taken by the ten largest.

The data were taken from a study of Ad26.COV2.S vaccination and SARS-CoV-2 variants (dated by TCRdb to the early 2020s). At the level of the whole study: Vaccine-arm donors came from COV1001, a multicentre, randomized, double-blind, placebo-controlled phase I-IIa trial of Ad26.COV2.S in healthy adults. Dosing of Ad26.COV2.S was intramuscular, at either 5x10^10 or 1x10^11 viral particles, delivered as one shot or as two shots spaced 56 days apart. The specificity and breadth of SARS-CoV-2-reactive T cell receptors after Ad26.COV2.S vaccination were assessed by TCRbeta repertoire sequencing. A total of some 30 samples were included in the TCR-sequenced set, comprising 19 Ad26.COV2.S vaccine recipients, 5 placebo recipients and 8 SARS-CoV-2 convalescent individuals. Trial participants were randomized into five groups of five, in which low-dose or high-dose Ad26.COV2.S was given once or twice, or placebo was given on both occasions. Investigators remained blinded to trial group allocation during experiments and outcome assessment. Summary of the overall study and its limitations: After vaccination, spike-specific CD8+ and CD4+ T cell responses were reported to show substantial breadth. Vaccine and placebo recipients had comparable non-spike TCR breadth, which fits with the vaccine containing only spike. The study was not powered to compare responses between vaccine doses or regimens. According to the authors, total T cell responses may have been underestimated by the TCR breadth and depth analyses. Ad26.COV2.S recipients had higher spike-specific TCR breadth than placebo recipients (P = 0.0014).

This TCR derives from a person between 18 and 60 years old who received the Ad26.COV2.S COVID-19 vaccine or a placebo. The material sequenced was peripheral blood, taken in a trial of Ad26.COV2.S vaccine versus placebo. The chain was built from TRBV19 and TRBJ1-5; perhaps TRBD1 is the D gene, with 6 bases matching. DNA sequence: TGTGCCAGTAGATTCCTCGCAGGGGGCAATCAGCCCCAGCATTTT. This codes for CASRFLAGGNQPQHF.